A single sample is the source of the 28 T cell receptor beta chains below, sequenced in a study of control samples from healthy donors and cancer patients. Here immunoSEQ multiplex PCR was the method, and the copy in TCRdb shows in-frame clones only, minus some. The data hold 150,000 or so clones, with about 94% observed a single time. Sequencing was done on a sample of blood. These receptors all come from a middle-aged man in good health.

This chain uses TRBV18 with TRBJ1-2, with 9 positions matching TRBD1. The CDR3 is made up of 13 amino acids. V dropped 3 bases and J dropped 10; count of bases not matched to a gene: 6. Germline CDR1 KGHSH, CDR2 LQKENI. The DNA of the CDR3 is TGTGCCAGCTCACCCCGGGACAGGGAGCCCTACACCTTC. Translated, it gives CASSPRDREPYTF.

The chain joins TRBV7-9 to TRBJ1-6, with D unresolved. CDR3 size: 14 residues. Between the trimmed V and J ends, which lost 0 bases and 7 bases, there was a span of 7 bases. CDR1 is SEHNR, CDR2 FQNEAQ, per germline (reference sequence). As DNA, the CDR3 is TGTGCCAGCAGCTTAGCGGTAACAAATTCACCCCTCCACTTT. Translation gives CASSLAVTNSPLHF. The full variable domain, with the rest looked up from reference TRBV7-9 and TRBJ1-6, is DTGVSQNPRHKITKRGQNVTFRCDPISEHNRLYWYRQTLGQGPEFLTYFQNEAQLEKSRLLSDRFSAERPKGSFSTLEIQRTEQGDSAMYLCASSLAVTNSPLHFGNGTRLTVT.

This rearrangement joins TRBV19 to TRBJ1-1; the D is unclear. The CDR3 covers 14 residues. V shed 5 bases and J shed 0 bases, with 10 bases lying between them. Per germline, CDR1 LNHDA and CDR2 SQIVND (reference sequence). CDR3 sequence reads: CASSPEILNTEAFF. CDR3 DNA sequence: TGTGCCAGTAGTCCAGAGATCTTGAACACTGAAGCTTTCTTT.

The chain is built from TRBV5-1 and TRBJ1-2; D is perhaps TRBD1 (6 bases). The CDR3 sequence is 13 residues long. V shed 1 base and J shed 5 bases, with 9 bases lying between them. The germline gives CDR1 SGHRS, CDR2 YFSETQ. The CDR3 reads CASSLTDSYGYTF. The CDR3 DNA is TGCGCCAGCAGCTTGACGGACAGTTATGGCTACACCTTC.

V and J are TRBV29-1 and TRBJ1-1; D unclear. Per the germline V gene, CDR1 is SQVTM and CDR2 is ANQGSEA. The CDR3 spans 13 residues. V lost 0 bases and J 11 bases, leaving 16 bases between the germline ends. CDR3 DNA: TGCAGCGTTGAAGAGGGATCCAGGACGGTTGCTTTCTTT. It translates to CSVEEGSRTVAFF.

V is TRBV7-2 and J is TRBJ1-5; D gene unclear. The CDR3 sequence is 15 residues long. Germline assignment: CDR1 SGHTA and CDR2 FQGNSA. Trimming cost V 5 bases and J 2 bases, with 13 bases left between them. The CDR3 reads CASSPTPQGNQPQHF. The CDR3 region has the DNA TGTGCCAGCAGCCCGACGCCACAAGGCAATCAGCCCCAGCATTTT.

V and J are TRBV7-8 and TRBJ1-6; 7 nucleotides match TRBD1. The germline gives CDR1 SGHVS, CDR2 FQNEAQ. The V and J ends lost 8 bases and 0 bases, in that order; junction bases with no gene match: 10. The CDR3 length is 17 residues. In DNA, the CDR3 is TGTGCCAGCCTAGGACAGGCCTCCAGCTCCTATAATTCACCCCTCCACTTT. Its translation is CASLGQASSSYNSPLHF.

This chain connects TRBV30 to TRBJ2-2, with 7 nucleotides matching TRBD1. The CDR3 length is 13 residues. Losses at the gene ends were 3 bases for V and 4 bases for J; bases not matched to a gene: 2. Germline assignment: CDR1 GTSNPN and CDR2 SVGIG (reference sequence). The CDR3 DNA reads TGTGCCTGGAGCGAGGGGGCCACCGGGGAGCTGTTTTTT. Its protein is CAWSEGATGELFF.

The gene calls are TRBV5-1 and TRBJ1-2, with D possibly matching TRBD1 (5 bases). CDR1 is SGHRS and CDR2 is YFSETQ in the germline V gene. V lost 4 bases and J 8 bases, leaving 15 bases between the germline ends. The CDR3 loop spans 13 amino acids. The CDR3 region is CASSLFDSRGYTF. The CDR3 DNA sequence: TGCGCCAGCAGCCTTTTCGACAGTCGGGGCTACACCTTC.

This clone was seen once. The chain joins TRBV4-2 to TRBJ2-3, with no clear D. The germline V gene has CDR1 LGHNA and CDR2 YNFKEQ. This CDR3 contains 12 residues. The V end lost 2 bases, the J end lost 4 bases, and 4 bases lay between the germline ends. The CDR3 DNA is TGTGCCAGCAGCCAATCGTCAGATACGCAGTATTTT. This gives the protein CASSQSSDTQYF.

The V gene is TRBV28, the J gene TRBJ1-3; possible D gene TRBD1, 5 bases. From germline, CDR1 is MDHEN and CDR2 SYDVKM. V was cut by 4 bases and J by 4 bases, with 20 bases left in between. The CDR3 sequence is 17 residues long. CDR3 in amino acids: CASSSPPGRGEGNTIYF. CDR3 DNA sequence: TGTGCCAGCAGTTCTCCCCCCGGCCGGGGGGAAGGAAACACCATATATTTT. Full variable domain (missing parts from reference TRBV28 and TRBJ1-3): DVKVTQSSRYLVKRTGEKVFLECVQDMDHENMFWYRQDPGLGLRLIYFSYDVKMKEKGDIPEGYSVSREKKERFSLILESASTNQTSMYLCASSSPPGRGEGNTIYFGEGSWLTVV.

This chain connects TRBV19 to TRBJ1-1; the D is unclear. Germline-derived CDR1 and CDR2 are LNHDA and SQIVND (reference sequence). V was cut by 7 bases and J by 0 bases, with 12 bases left in between. This CDR3 region has 14 residues. CDR3 in DNA: TGTGCCAGTAACCTACAGAATATGAACACTGAAGCTTTCTTT. This encodes CASNLQNMNTEAFF.

This sequence joins TRBV4-2 and TRBJ1-4, with 10 bases aligning to TRBD1. CDR3 length: 18 residues. V lost 4 bases and J lost 0; bases outside the gene matches: 8. Per germline, CDR1 LGHNA and CDR2 YNFKEQ. As DNA, the CDR3 is TGTGCCAGCAGCCCACGACAGGGGGCCAGGGCAACTAATGAAAAACTGTTTTTT. This encodes CASSPRQGARATNEKLFF.

The V gene is TRBV9, the J gene TRBJ2-7, with D perhaps matching TRBD1 or TRBD2 (5 bases each). Looked up from germline, CDR1 is SGDLS and CDR2 is YYNGEE. The CDR3 totals 13 residues. V dropped 0 bases and J dropped 6 bases, with 10 bases sitting between them. The CDR3 sequence: CASSVDEGREQYF. CDR3 coding DNA: TGTGCCAGCAGCGTAGATGAGGGGCGCGAGCAGTACTTC.

This rearrangement joins TRBV7-6 to TRBJ1-4; no reliable D call. With 1 base removed from V and 7 bases from J, the gap between germline ends came to 7 bases. In germline, CDR1 is SGHVS, CDR2 FNYEAQ. The CDR3 runs to 13 residues. In nucleotides, the CDR3 is TGTGCCAGCAGCTTAGGGGGTACTGAAAAACTGTTTTTT. Translating it yields CASSLGGTEKLFF.

The chain links TRBV3-1 (or the pseudogene TRBV3-2) to TRBJ2-7; 8 bases are shared with TRBD1. Germline V gene sequence: CDR1 LGHDT, CDR2 YNNKEL (reference sequence). J gave up 2 bases and V 4 bases, and 7 bases lay outside the gene matches. This CDR3 region has 15 residues. The CDR3 is CASSPSWTGTYEQYF. The CDR3 DNA follows: TGTGCCAGCAGCCCCTCGTGGACAGGGACCTACGAGCAGTACTTC.

This clone has only one observation. CDR3 nucleotides: TGCGCCAGCAGCTTGCCGGGGGGTAATAGCAATCAGCCCCAGCATTTT. Amino acids: CASSLPGGNSNQPQHF. This rearrangement joins TRBV5-1 to TRBJ1-5; D perhaps matches TRBD1 (5 bases). Germline values: CDR1 SGHRS, CDR2 YFSETQ. V lost 1 base to trimming and J lost 0 bases, with 11 bases between them. The CDR3 consists of 16 residues. Drawing the rest from reference TRBV5-1 and TRBJ1-5, the complete variable domain is KAGVTQTPRYLIKTRGQQVTLSCSPISGHRSVSWYQQTPGQGLQFLFEYFSETQRNKGNFPGRFSGRQFSNSRSEMNVSTLELGDSALYLCASSLPGGNSNQPQHFGDGTRLSIL.

Remarks on this clone: Other nucleotide sequences from this sample produce the same CDR3. The chain links TRBV12-3 or TRBV12-4 to TRBJ1-1; D possibly corresponds to TRBD1 (5 bases). The CDR3 consists of 13 residues. V was trimmed by 3 bases and J by 4 bases, leaving 9 bases between them. CDR3 sequence reads: CASSFRGGTEAFF. Here the CDR3 DNA reads TGTGCCAGCAGTTTTCGGGGGGGCACTGAAGCTTTCTTT.

The gene calls are TRBV4-2 and TRBJ2-7; TRBD1 agrees at 8 bases. Trimming cost V 0 bases and J 0 bases; bases outside gene matches: 4. The CDR3 has 16 amino acids. Germline lookup yields CDR1 LGHNA and CDR2 YNFKEQ. Here the CDR3 DNA reads TGTGCCAGCAGCCAAGAGGACAGGGTGGCCTCCTACGAGCAGTACTTC. Encoded protein: CASSQEDRVASYEQYF.

For this clone: Other DNA sequences from this sample encode an identical CDR3 as well. This chain connects TRBV29-1 to TRBJ1-1; D is uncertain. Trimming removed 4 bases from V and 1 base from J, with 7 bases in between. The CDR3 has 12 residues. The germline V gene has CDR1 SQVTM and CDR2 ANQGSEA. In nucleotides, the CDR3 is TGCAGCGTTGGGGCAGCGAACACTGAAGCTTTCTTT. Its protein is CSVGAANTEAFF.

This chain links TRBV15 with TRBJ1-2; the D gene is possibly TRBD1 (5 bases). Trimming removed 4 bases from V and 8 bases from J, with 14 bases in between. The germline V gene has CDR1 LNHNV and CDR2 YYDKDF (reference sequence). CDR3 length: 13 residues. The CDR3 DNA reads TGTGCCACCAGCAAAGGGGCCACGGGCGGCTACACCTTC. Protein sequence: CATSKGATGGYTF.

This clone showed up just once. This sequence joins TRBV6-2 or TRBV6-3 and TRBJ2-1; D perhaps matches TRBD1 (6 bases). With 2 bases removed from V and 0 bases from J, the gap between germline ends came to 11 bases. This CDR3 has 16 amino acids. Germline-derived CDR1 and CDR2 are MNHEY and SVGEGT. The CDR3 loop is CASSYADSYSYNEQFF. CDR3 nucleotide sequence: TGTGCCAGCAGTTACGCGGACAGTTACTCCTACAATGAGCAGTTCTTC.

The chain combines TRBV2 with TRBJ1-1; D unclear. Germline-derived CDR1 and CDR2 are SNHLY and FYNNEI. CDR3 size: 14 residues. The germline V and J ends were trimmed by 6 bases and 0 bases, with 11 bases remaining between them. CDR3 amino acids: CASSGRAMNTEAFF. CDR3 DNA sequence: TGTGCCAGCAGCGGGAGGGCCATGAACACTGAAGCTTTCTTT.

The chain has TRBV2 and TRBJ2-3, with TRBD2 matching over 14 bases. Germline loops: CDR1 SNHLY, CDR2 FYNNEI. This CDR3 is 13 amino acids long. V dropped 8 bases and J dropped 6; count of bases not matched to a gene: 1. Here the CDR3 DNA reads TGTGCCAGCCGACTAGCGGGGGGGGATACGCAGTATTTT. The encoded protein is CASRLAGGDTQYF.

CDR3 nucleotide sequence: TGCGCCAGCAGCCAACGCCCTCCGACAGGGGGCGAGGGAAACACCATATATTTT. Its protein is CASSQRPPTGGEGNTIYF. The chain couples TRBV4-3 to TRBJ1-3; the match to TRBD1 covers 10 bases. The CDR3 is 18 amino acids. Trimming cost V 2 bases and J 4 bases; bases outside gene matches: 11. Per the germline V gene, CDR1 is LGHNA and CDR2 is YSLEER.

The chain carries TRBV18 and TRBJ1-2, with 8 bases matching TRBD1. Germline CDR1 is KGHSH and CDR2 is LQKENI. This CDR3 contains 17 residues. V was clipped by 4 bases and J by 7 bases; unmatched bases: 17. The CDR3 protein is CASSLLLPEEDRGGYTF. The CDR3 coding sequence is TGTGCCAGCTCACTCCTTCTGCCAGAAGAAGACAGGGGTGGCTACACCTTC.

The chain is built from TRBV6-6 and TRBJ1-3, with unresolved D. The CDR3 runs to 12 residues. Trimming pared 6 bases from V and 3 bases from J, leaving 6 bases between. Germline V lookup: CDR1 MNHNY, CDR2 SVGAGI (reference sequence). The CDR3 sequence is CASREGGNTIYF. CDR3 nucleotide sequence: TGTGCCAGCAGGGAGGGTGGAAACACCATATATTTT.

V usage is TRBV5-1 and J usage is TRBJ2-6; D ambiguous. Germline lookup yields CDR1 SGHRS and CDR2 YFSETQ. The CDR3 covers 16 residues. The germline V and J ends were trimmed by 0 bases and 3 bases, with 10 bases remaining between them. CDR3 nucleotide sequence: TGCGCCAGCAGCTTGGGACTGGGCGGTGGGGCCAACGTCCTGACTTTC. It is translated as CASSLGLGGGANVLTF.